These T cell receptor beta chains were read from a single sample in a study of T cell responses to AZD1222 COVID-19 vaccine. Repertoires were generated with immunoSEQ multiplex PCR, while TCRdb's copy carries only in-frame clones and drops some. Of around 54,000 clones in the sample, around 88% were seen once. This material consisted of peripheral blood, taken 28 days after the second AZD1222 dose. These receptors were obtained from an adult who received the AZD1222 COVID-19 vaccine. Each CDR3 is given with its conserved first and last residue. Fields, in order: V gene, D gene, clone size, J gene, CDR3 protein, CDR3 DNA. D genes are given only for firm matches. Clone size is stated in some rows and not others, as once, few, many or a class when expanded.

v_call: TRBV5-1; d_call: TRBD1; clone_size: once; j_call: TRBJ2-2; cdr3_aa: CASSLEPQGADGELFF; cdr3_nt: TGCGCCAGCAGCTTGGAACCCCAGGGGGCGGACGGGGAGCTGTTTTTT
v_call: TRBV27; d_call: NA; clone_size: medium-sized; j_call: TRBJ1-3; cdr3_aa: CASSLSGQGRNTIYF; cdr3_nt: TGTGCCAGCAGTTTATCGGGGCAGGGTAGAAACACCATATATTTT
v_call: TRBV11-2; d_call: TRBD2; clone_size: NA; j_call: TRBJ2-1; cdr3_aa: CASSFSGGSYNEQFF; cdr3_nt: TGTGCCAGCAGCTTTAGCGGGGGCTCCTACAATGAGCAGTTCTTC
v_call: TRBV7-2; d_call: TRBD1; clone_size: NA; j_call: TRBJ1-2; cdr3_aa: CASSRRQGLSESGYTF; cdr3_nt: TGTGCCAGCAGCCGCCGACAGGGTTTATCGGAGAGTGGCTACACCTTC
v_call: TRBV29-1; d_call: TRBD1; clone_size: NA; j_call: TRBJ1-1; cdr3_aa: CSVNRGSDTEAFF; cdr3_nt: TGCAGCGTTAACAGGGGGTCGGACACTGAAGCTTTCTTT
v_call: TRBV5-4; d_call: NA; clone_size: NA; j_call: TRBJ2-7; cdr3_aa: CASSPGVREAYEQYF; cdr3_nt: TGTGCCAGCAGCCCCGGAGTTAGGGAAGCCTACGAGCAGTACTTC
v_call: TRBV28; d_call: NA; clone_size: few; j_call: TRBJ1-6; cdr3_aa: CASSLGAGATPLHF; cdr3_nt: TGTGCCAGCAGCCTGGGCGCCGGGGCTACACCCCTCCACTTT
v_call: TRBV5-1; d_call: NA; clone_size: NA; j_call: TRBJ1-6; cdr3_aa: CASSLRTENSPLHF; cdr3_nt: TGCGCCAGCAGCTTGAGGACAGAGAATTCACCCCTCCACTTT
v_call: TRBV18; d_call: NA; clone_size: few; j_call: TRBJ1-1; cdr3_aa: CASSPPTHVAAEAFF; cdr3_nt: TGTGCCAGCTCACCCCCAACCCACGTAGCGGCTGAAGCTTTCTTT
v_call: TRBV27; d_call: TRBD1; clone_size: NA; j_call: TRBJ1-1; cdr3_aa: CASSLGGQGMAEAFF; cdr3_nt: TGTGCCAGCAGTTTAGGAGGACAGGGGATGGCTGAAGCTTTCTTT
v_call: TRBV28; d_call: NA; clone_size: few; j_call: TRBJ2-1; cdr3_aa: CATTGRNYNEQFF; cdr3_nt: TGTGCCACCACCGGCAGGAATTACAATGAGCAGTTCTTC
v_call: TRBV18; d_call: NA; clone_size: NA; j_call: TRBJ1-2; cdr3_aa: CASSPRTDTTNYGYTF; cdr3_nt: TGTGCCAGCTCACCACGAACAGATACTACTAACTATGGCTACACCTTC
v_call: TRBV10-3; d_call: NA; clone_size: NA; j_call: TRBJ2-2; cdr3_aa: CAISPLNPGELFF; cdr3_nt: TGTGCCATCAGCCCCCTAAACCCCGGGGAGCTGTTTTTT
v_call: TRBV7-9; d_call: NA; clone_size: few; j_call: TRBJ1-5; cdr3_aa: CASSLQIGIFGNQPQHF; cdr3_nt: TGTGCCAGCAGCTTACAGATAGGGATTTTTGGCAATCAGCCCCAGCATTTT
v_call: TRBV7-9; d_call: NA; clone_size: NA; j_call: TRBJ1-1; cdr3_aa: CASSSGKHWDTEAFF; cdr3_nt: TGTGCCAGCAGTTCAGGGAAACATTGGGACACTGAAGCTTTCTTT
v_call: TRBV4-3; d_call: TRBD1; clone_size: NA; j_call: TRBJ1-1; cdr3_aa: CASSHGQGAGEAFF; cdr3_nt: TGCGCCAGCAGCCACGGACAGGGGGCTGGTGAAGCTTTCTTT
v_call: TRBV4-1; d_call: NA; clone_size: NA; j_call: TRBJ1-6; cdr3_aa: CASSRQGVVTSPLHF; cdr3_nt: TGCGCCAGCAGCCGCCAAGGGGTGGTTACTTCACCCCTCCACTTT
v_call: TRBV28; d_call: NA; clone_size: NA; j_call: TRBJ2-1; cdr3_aa: CASSSFRRRYNEQFF; cdr3_nt: TGTGCCAGCAGCTCATTTCGGCGCAGATACAATGAGCAGTTCTTC
v_call: TRBV10-3; d_call: NA; clone_size: NA; j_call: TRBJ1-5; cdr3_aa: CAISTQISNQPQHF; cdr3_nt: TGTGCCATCAGTACCCAGATCTCCAATCAGCCCCAGCATTTT
v_call: TRBV19; d_call: NA; clone_size: few; j_call: TRBJ1-1; cdr3_aa: CASKSTLRDRNTEAFF; cdr3_nt: TGTGCCAGTAAATCAACCCTGCGTGACAGGAACACTGAAGCTTTCTTT
v_call: TRBV2; d_call: NA; clone_size: NA; j_call: TRBJ2-5; cdr3_aa: CASSEALTGTIETQYF; cdr3_nt: TGTGCCAGCAGTGAAGCGCTTACCGGGACAATAGAGACCCAGTACTTC
v_call: TRBV7-2; d_call: TRBD2; clone_size: NA; j_call: TRBJ2-3; cdr3_aa: CASSLVRAGDPSGDTQYF; cdr3_nt: TGTGCCAGCAGCTTAGTTAGAGCGGGGGACCCTTCGGGAGATACGCAGTATTTT
v_call: TRBV6-2/TRBV6-3; d_call: NA; clone_size: NA; j_call: TRBJ1-3; cdr3_aa: CASSSPGRSGNTIYF; cdr3_nt: TGTGCCAGCAGTTCTCCGGGGCGCTCTGGAAACACCATATATTTT
v_call: TRBV3-1/TRBV3-2; d_call: NA; clone_size: NA; j_call: TRBJ1-4; cdr3_aa: CASSQGHSVGRNEKLFF; cdr3_nt: TGTGCCAGCAGCCAGGGTCATTCAGTCGGGCGAAATGAAAAACTGTTTTTT
v_call: TRBV6-5; d_call: NA; clone_size: NA; j_call: TRBJ1-5; cdr3_aa: CASSLFGNQPQHF; cdr3_nt: TGTGCCAGCAGTTTGTTTGGGAATCAGCCCCAGCATTTT
v_call: TRBV2; d_call: NA; clone_size: once; j_call: TRBJ2-5; cdr3_aa: CASRGLETQYF; cdr3_nt: TGTGCCAGCAGGGGGCTAGAGACCCAGTACTTC
v_call: TRBV28; d_call: NA; clone_size: NA; j_call: TRBJ1-6; cdr3_aa: CASSLLRPRSSYNSPLHF; cdr3_nt: TGTGCCAGCAGTCTCCTTCGACCCAGGAGCTCCTATAATTCACCCCTCCACTTT
v_call: TRBV2; d_call: NA; clone_size: NA; j_call: TRBJ1-2; cdr3_aa: CASSEGGGRDYGYTF; cdr3_nt: TGTGCCAGCAGTGAAGGGGGGGGCAGAGACTATGGCTACACCTTC
v_call: TRBV21-1; d_call: NA; clone_size: NA; j_call: TRBJ1-3; cdr3_aa: CASSKKYSGNTIYF; cdr3_nt: TGTGCCAGCAGCAAGAAGTATTCGGGAAACACCATATATTTT
v_call: TRBV4-1; d_call: NA; clone_size: NA; j_call: TRBJ2-3; cdr3_aa: CASSLTVLNTDTQYF; cdr3_nt: TGCGCCAGCAGCCTGACGGTCCTCAACACAGATACGCAGTATTTT
v_call: TRBV13; d_call: TRBD2; clone_size: NA; j_call: TRBJ2-1; cdr3_aa: CASSLGGISGTSGRYGEQFF; cdr3_nt: TGTGCCAGCAGCTTAGGCGGAATTTCGGGGACTAGCGGGAGATACGGTGAGCAGTTCTTC
v_call: TRBV27; d_call: TRBD2; clone_size: NA; j_call: TRBJ2-7; cdr3_aa: CASSLSGGGAYEQYF; cdr3_nt: TGTGCCAGCAGTTTAAGCGGCGGGGGGGCCTACGAGCAGTACTTC
v_call: TRBV7-6; d_call: NA; clone_size: NA; j_call: TRBJ1-5; cdr3_aa: CASSLASGLNQPQHF; cdr3_nt: TGTGCCAGCAGCTTAGCGTCCGGTCTCAATCAGCCCCAGCATTTT
v_call: TRBV28; d_call: NA; clone_size: NA; j_call: TRBJ2-1; cdr3_aa: CASSPAQIYNEQFF; cdr3_nt: TGTGCCAGCAGTCCCGCCCAGATCTACAATGAGCAGTTCTTC
v_call: TRBV10-3; d_call: TRBD2; clone_size: NA; j_call: TRBJ2-1; cdr3_aa: CAISGGGDNEQFF; cdr3_nt: TGTGCCATCAGTGGCGGGGGGGACAATGAGCAGTTCTTC
v_call: TRBV28; d_call: NA; clone_size: NA; j_call: TRBJ2-7; cdr3_aa: CASRALWDYEQYF; cdr3_nt: TGTGCCAGCAGAGCGCTCTGGGACTACGAGCAGTACTTC
v_call: TRBV7-7; d_call: TRBD1; clone_size: NA; j_call: TRBJ2-3; cdr3_aa: CASSIGQEPTDTQYF; cdr3_nt: TGTGCTAGCAGCATAGGACAGGAGCCCACAGATACGCAGTATTTT
v_call: TRBV7-9; d_call: NA; clone_size: NA; j_call: TRBJ1-2; cdr3_aa: CASSASASNYGYTF; cdr3_nt: TGTGCCAGCAGCGCCTCCGCATCTAACTATGGCTACACCTTC
v_call: TRBV5-6; d_call: TRBD1; clone_size: NA; j_call: TRBJ2-7; cdr3_aa: CASRRQDRDYEQYF; cdr3_nt: TGTGCCAGCAGGAGGCAGGACAGGGACTACGAGCAGTACTTC
v_call: TRBV10-3; d_call: NA; clone_size: once; j_call: TRBJ1-2; cdr3_aa: CAISEGVGLGYTF; cdr3_nt: TGTGCCATCAGTGAGGGGGTAGGGCTCGGCTACACCTTC
v_call: TRBV28; d_call: TRBD2; clone_size: once; j_call: TRBJ2-6; cdr3_aa: CAVPGGPSSGANVLTF; cdr3_nt: TGTGCCGTTCCGGGGGGTCCCAGCTCTGGGGCCAACGTCCTGACTTTC
v_call: TRBV4-1; d_call: TRBD1; clone_size: NA; j_call: TRBJ2-2; cdr3_aa: CASSRGQGMTGELFF; cdr3_nt: TGCGCCAGCAGCCGAGGACAGGGCATGACCGGGGAGCTGTTTTTT
v_call: TRBV19; d_call: NA; clone_size: few; j_call: TRBJ2-3; cdr3_aa: CASTPEAAGGTDTQYF; cdr3_nt: TGTGCCAGTACCCCGGAGGCGGCTGGTGGCACAGATACGCAGTATTTT
v_call: TRBV12-3/TRBV12-4; d_call: NA; clone_size: NA; j_call: TRBJ2-1; cdr3_aa: CASSNRVYNEQFF; cdr3_nt: TGTGCCAGCAGTAACAGGGTATACAATGAGCAGTTCTTC
v_call: TRBV11-2; d_call: NA; clone_size: NA; j_call: TRBJ2-5; cdr3_aa: CASSLGLGEKETQYF; cdr3_nt: TGTGCCAGCAGCTTAGGTCTCGGAGAAAAAGAGACCCAGTACTTC
v_call: TRBV5-1; d_call: NA; clone_size: NA; j_call: TRBJ2-7; cdr3_aa: CASRAEGSYEQYF; cdr3_nt: TGCGCCAGCAGGGCCGAGGGGAGTTACGAGCAGTACTTC
v_call: TRBV4-1; d_call: TRBD1; clone_size: NA; j_call: TRBJ1-2; cdr3_aa: CASSQVNRGRGYTF; cdr3_nt: TGCGCCAGCAGCCAAGTAAACAGGGGGCGAGGCTACACCTTC
v_call: TRBV9; d_call: TRBD2; clone_size: once; j_call: TRBJ2-1; cdr3_aa: CASSVRAYSGSFFNEQFF; cdr3_nt: TGTGCCAGCAGCGTCCGGGCGTATAGCGGGAGTTTCTTCAATGAGCAGTTCTTC
v_call: TRBV28; d_call: NA; clone_size: once; j_call: TRBJ1-5; cdr3_aa: CASNGDQPQHF; cdr3_nt: TGTGCCAGCAACGGAGACCAGCCCCAGCATTTT
v_call: TRBV28; d_call: TRBD1; clone_size: NA; j_call: TRBJ1-2; cdr3_aa: CASSAAGTAPGYTF; cdr3_nt: TGTGCCAGCAGTGCGGCCGGGACAGCCCCTGGCTACACCTTC
v_call: TRBV7-9; d_call: NA; clone_size: NA; j_call: TRBJ1-6; cdr3_aa: CASSLRDPDNSPLHF; cdr3_nt: TGTGCCAGCAGCTTAAGGGATCCAGATAATTCACCCCTCCACTTT
v_call: TRBV13; d_call: NA; clone_size: NA; j_call: TRBJ2-7; cdr3_aa: CASSLGKGSGEQYF; cdr3_nt: TGTGCCAGCAGCTTAGGTAAGGGATCCGGCGAGCAGTACTTC
v_call: TRBV4-2; d_call: NA; clone_size: NA; j_call: TRBJ1-1; cdr3_aa: CASSLLDGETEAFF; cdr3_nt: TGTGCCAGCAGCCTCTTGGATGGTGAAACTGAAGCTTTCTTT
v_call: TRBV28; d_call: NA; clone_size: NA; j_call: TRBJ1-2; cdr3_aa: CASSFRSNHHYGYTF; cdr3_nt: TGTGCCAGCAGTTTTAGGTCGAACCACCACTATGGCTACACCTTC
v_call: TRBV6-5; d_call: NA; clone_size: NA; j_call: TRBJ1-2; cdr3_aa: CASNPGGGYGYTF; cdr3_nt: TGTGCCAGCAATCCAGGAGGGGGGTATGGCTACACCTTC
v_call: TRBV4-1; d_call: NA; clone_size: once; j_call: TRBJ1-3; cdr3_aa: CASSRGEGSGNTIYF; cdr3_nt: TGCGCCAGCAGCCGGGGAGAAGGCTCTGGAAACACCATATATTTT
v_call: TRBV5-1; d_call: NA; clone_size: NA; j_call: TRBJ2-1; cdr3_aa: CASSLGTADLEQFF; cdr3_nt: TGCGCCAGCAGCTTGGGAACTGCAGACTTAGAGCAGTTCTTC
v_call: TRBV2; d_call: NA; clone_size: NA; j_call: TRBJ2-2; cdr3_aa: CASSRRVAGAARTGELFF; cdr3_nt: TGTGCCAGTAGTAGGAGAGTGGCGGGGGCGGCCCGAACCGGGGAGCTGTTTTTT
v_call: TRBV28; d_call: NA; clone_size: NA; j_call: TRBJ2-7; cdr3_aa: CASREAGSLSYEQYF; cdr3_nt: TGTGCCAGTAGAGAGGCCGGGTCCCTCTCCTACGAGCAGTACTTC